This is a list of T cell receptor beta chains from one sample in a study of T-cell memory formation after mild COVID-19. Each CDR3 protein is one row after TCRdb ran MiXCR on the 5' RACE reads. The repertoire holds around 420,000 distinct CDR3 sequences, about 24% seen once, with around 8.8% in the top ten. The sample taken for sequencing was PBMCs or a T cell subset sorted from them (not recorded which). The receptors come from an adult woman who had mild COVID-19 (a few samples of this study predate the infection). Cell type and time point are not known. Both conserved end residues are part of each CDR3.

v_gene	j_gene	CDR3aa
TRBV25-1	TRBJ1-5	CASSELGQQHNQPQHF
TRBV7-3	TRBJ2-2	CASSPRWGQGGVLFF
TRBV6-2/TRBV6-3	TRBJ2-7	CASRKPGYGYEQYF
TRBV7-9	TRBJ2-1	CASSLAGRANNEQFF
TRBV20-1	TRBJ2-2	CSARGGRFTGELFF
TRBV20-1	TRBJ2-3	CSARDNSPTDTQYF
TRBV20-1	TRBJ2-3	CSARAGTGDTDTQYF
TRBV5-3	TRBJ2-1	CARSLARGLYNEQFF
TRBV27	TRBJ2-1	CASSPGLSAYNEQFF
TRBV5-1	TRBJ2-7	CASSATRQGQNYEQYF
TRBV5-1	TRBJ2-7	CASSLSTRQGAGEQYF
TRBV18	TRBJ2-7	CASSPPLGYEQYF
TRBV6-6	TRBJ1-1	CASSVGQDTEAFF
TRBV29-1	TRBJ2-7	CSVVRGQSSYEQYF
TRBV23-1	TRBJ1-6	CASSQPNRGVGSPLHF
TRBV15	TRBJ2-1	CATSPGQGSYNEQFF
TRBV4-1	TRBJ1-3	CASSQGDENTIYF
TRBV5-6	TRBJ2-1	CASSPGWGEQFF
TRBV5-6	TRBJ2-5	CASSLVVDLTQYF
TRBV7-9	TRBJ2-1	CASSFQGDDNEQFF
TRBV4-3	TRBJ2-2	CASSPNAGELFF
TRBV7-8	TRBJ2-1	CASSFSRPGLAGVGGIVQFF
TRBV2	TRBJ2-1	CASSGPGLNHNEQFF
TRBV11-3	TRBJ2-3	CASSLGENSGGTDTQYF
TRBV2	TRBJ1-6	CASRDWGQRNSPLHF
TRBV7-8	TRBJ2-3	CASSLVWGAATDTQYF
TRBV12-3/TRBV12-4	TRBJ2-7	CASSLAAGGVYEQYF
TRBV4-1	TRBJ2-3	CASSQEGRVDTQYF
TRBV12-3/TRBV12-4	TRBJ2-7	CASSYRASSYEQYF
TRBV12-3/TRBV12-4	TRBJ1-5	CASDDRPSGSNQPQHF
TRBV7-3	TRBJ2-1	CASSPAGTSGSGLYNEQFF
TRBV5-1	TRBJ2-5	CASSLRLSGSGVQETQYF
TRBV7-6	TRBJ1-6	CASSSTGNNSPLHF
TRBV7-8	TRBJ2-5	CASSPETGKETQYF
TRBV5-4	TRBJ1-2	CASSLGGTGYPYGYTF
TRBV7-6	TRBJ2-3	CASSLVGEPDTQYF
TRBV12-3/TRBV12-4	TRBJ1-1	CASSLNRVGTNTEAFF
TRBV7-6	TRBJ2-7	CASSLSGTGTNEQYF
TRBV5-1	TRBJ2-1	CASSTGDRGLLNEQFF
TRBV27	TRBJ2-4	CASSPRDNPDHQYF
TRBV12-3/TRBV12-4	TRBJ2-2	CASWRDRGDRGELFF
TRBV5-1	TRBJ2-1	CASSFVGEQFF
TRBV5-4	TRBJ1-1	CASRPRGVLEAFF
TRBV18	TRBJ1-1	CASSPDRKNTEAFF
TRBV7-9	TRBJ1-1	CASSPGQYNTEAFF
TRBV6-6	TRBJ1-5	CASSPSGQGGHF
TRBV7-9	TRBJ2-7	CASSLAIPPLSYEQYF
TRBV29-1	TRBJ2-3	CSALTSGNPDTQYF
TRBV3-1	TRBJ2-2	CASSPGGVLAGELFF
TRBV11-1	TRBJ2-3	CASSLDRLPPNTQYF
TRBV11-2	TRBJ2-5	CASNPPGQGGETQYF
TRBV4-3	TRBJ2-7	CASSQYLAYSYEQYF
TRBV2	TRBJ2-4	CASREAGRVSIQYF
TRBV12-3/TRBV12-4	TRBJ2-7	CASSYGQGLTYEQYF